This T cell receptor beta chain emerged from a study of low-dose radiotherapy and immunotherapy resistance in tumors. As for the study in general: Doses of 0.5 Gy per fraction every 2 weeks, totaling 6.5 Gy, went to Cohort 1.

TRAV- and TRBV-specific primers primed first-strand cDNA, covering alpha and beta chains. TCRs were amplified for 15 to 20 PCR cycles with a constant-region primer and V-primer adapter. It was by in vitro transcription that isolated mRNA was amplified. TCRdb independently ran MiXCR on the reads; one entry per CDR3 protein. The sample contains about 39,000 distinct CDR3 sequences, less than 25% of which appear only once. The V end was cut by 8 bases, the J end by 1 base, with 10 bases between. Germline V CDR1 and CDR2: MNHEY, SVGEGT. This CDR3 is 13 amino acids long. Time point defined: after trial treatment. Treatment denoted: LDRT plus nivolumab, ipilimumab, low-dose cyclophosphamide and aspirin (RACIN trial).

This specimen was PBMCs, taken after low-dose radiotherapy plus immunotherapy. The origin of this receptor is a female donor with ovarian cancer. The rearrangement joins TRBV6-2 or TRBV6-3 to TRBJ2-3; the D is unclear. CDR3 in amino acids: CASRRGGTDTQYF. Written as DNA, the CDR3 is TGTGCCAGCCGGAGAGGTGGCACAGATACGCAGTATTTT.